The sequence of this T cell receptor beta chain was determined in a study of blood T cell repertoires in COVID-19. On the study more broadly: The origin of the acute and convalescent COVID-19 samples was the United States, Italy and Spain.

V dropped 0 bases and J dropped 4 bases, with 11 bases sitting between them. The germline gives CDR1 SGDLS, CDR2 YYNGEE. The CDR3 runs 15 residues. TCRdb's table, derived via immunoSEQ multiplex PCR, lists solely in-frame clones and lacks some. The sample shows some 96,000 clones, 86% of them seen only once. Sequencing used peripheral blood. The origin of this receptor is a man older than 75 with acute or convalescent COVID-19. The V and J genes are TRBV9 and TRBJ1-3; D remains unclear. CDR3 DNA: TGTGCCAGCAGCGTAGCTGGGCCCCCGGGAAACACCATATATTTT. It yields the protein CASSVAGPPGNTIYF.